This T cell receptor (beta chain) comes out of a study of blood T cell repertoires in COVID-19. From germline, CDR1 is MGHRA and CDR2 YSYEKL. J was trimmed by 6 bases and V by 3 bases; bases with no gene match: 6. This CDR3 contains 14 residues. Produced via immunoSEQ multiplex PCR; TCRdb's table is partial and in-frame only. The table lists some 110,000 clones, approximately 80% of them singletons. This clone was found once. The source of this sequence is a man older than 75 with COVID-19, enrolled during active disease. The sequencing input was peripheral blood. The rearrangement links TRBV4-1 to TRBJ2-7, with 9 bases aligning to TRBD1. The CDR3 sequence: CASSHPTGGREQYF. CDR3 bases: TGCGCCAGCAGCCACCCGACAGGGGGGCGCGAGCAGTACTTC.